This T cell receptor beta chain was obtained from a study of T cell changes during pregnancy in multiple sclerosis. By share of the sample, this clone is medium-sized (0.01 to 0.1%). CDR1 and CDR2 (germline): SEHNR, FQNEAQ (reference sequence). The ends were cut back, 7 bases at V and 6 bases at J, with 18 bases in the middle. CDR3 length equals 14 residues. Clones were read by immunoSEQ multiplex PCR, and TCRdb kept only the in-frame ones, dropping some. The sample has roughly 100,000 clones; about 90% are singletons. This chain connects TRBV7-9 to TRBJ1-2; TRBD1 is a possible D gene (5 bases). The source was peripheral blood, collected before pregnancy. This clonotype was obtained from a female donor with multiple sclerosis, enrolled in a pregnancy study. The CDR3 DNA follows: TGTGCCAGCACCAAATCGGGGGAAGACCATGGCTACACCTTC. Protein product: CASTKSGEDHGYTF.